The present entry profiles one T cell receptor beta chain with its context. The target of this receptor is not known. No base quality values were provided; no much bigger clone lies one nucleotide off. The CDR3, cysteine through phenylalanine, is 13 amino acids long. Solely the CDR3 DNA is kept, with 39 bases framed from the first base. CDR1 and CDR2, per the germline V gene (reference sequence), are SGHKS and YYEKEE. Relative to germline, V is 1 base shorter and J is 13 bases shorter, with 14 bases between their ends. Collaborating institutions collected whole blood in K2EDTA tubes following their own protocols. For TCRbeta analysis, collaborators shipped samples in one of three forms: frozen whole blood, isolated PBMCs, or DNA extracted from either of those sample types. The data were obtained in a study of blood T cell repertoires in COVID-19 (dated by TCRdb to 2020 to 2022). For context, the study as a whole: Samples from collaborators originated in the United States, Italy and Spain and spanned both the acute and convalescent phases of COVID-19. The prospective study material was composed of cDNA or gDNA derived from T cells, B-cell-depleted T cells, or PBMCs. Subjects who had been exposed to COVID-19, were actively infected with it, or had recovered from it provided the deeply sampled blood TCRbeta repertoires that made up the dataset. The repertoires were released in a freely available public database meant as a resource for research on the immune response to SARS-CoV-2. The samples were drawn from the first 160 participants of the ongoing ImmuneRACE study and from 1,254 subjects provided by 6 global collaborators. Nearly every sample came with metadata listing a de-identified subject ID, COVID-19 status, age in years and sex. Where available, HLA class I and class II types were obtained from metadata supplied by the sample provider rather than from assay-based typing.

Study-wide conclusions, independent of this receptor: The amount of clinical and demographic metadata varied by source and participant and was provided uncurated.

TCRbeta CDR3 regions were amplified from genomic DNA using the immunoSEQ Assay, a bias-controlled multiplex PCR. The original methods were these. Within the assay, amplification of reference gene primers was used to estimate how many nucleated cells each sample contained. Sequence reads were collapsed and filtered to measure the absolute abundance of every unique TCRbeta CDR3 rearrangement. For each sample, productive Simpson clonality was calculated by taking the square root of Simpson's diversity index across productive rearrangements. TCRdb retrieved this table from immuneACCESS and kept in-frame rearrangements only. Not all clones are present; in checked studies, unresolved V genes account for under half, and no reason is known for the remainder. V and J calls and clone size come straight from that table; D and trimming were deduced from the DNA. Here the sample has about 150,000 clones; about 85% occur a single time. Clones ranked in the top ten supply approximately 2.4% of the sample.

Specimen: peripheral blood. The sequence derives from an older woman with acute or convalescent COVID-19. This chain joins TRBV5-5 to TRBJ1-4, with TRBD1 tentatively as D gene (5 bases match). The encoded CDR3 is CASSLKSAGGLFF. The nucleotide sequence is TGTGCCAGCAGCTTGAAATCGGCGGGGGGACTGTTTTTT.